The text below deals with one TCR beta chain. Its antigen remains unknown. This record belongs to a study of T cell responses to AZD1222 COVID-19 vaccine. Study as a whole: Researchers grouped second doses given at about 4 or about 12 weeks into one pool. Study observations and caveats: Regions left unmutated in variants are reportedly the target of nearly half of spike-specific TCRs.

The CDR3 totals 15 residues. Trimming left V 0 bases short and J 2 bases short, with 10 bases between. Germline V gene lookup returns CDR1 MGHRA and CDR2 YSYEKL. TCRdb's table, derived via immunoSEQ multiplex PCR, lists solely in-frame clones and lacks some. This table has tens of thousands of clones, more than 90% appearing once. This clonotype was sampled from an adult in good health. The chain couples TRBV4-1 to TRBJ1-2, with no clear D. The sequenced sample was peripheral blood, obtained on day 0 of AZD1222 vaccination. Written as DNA, the CDR3 is TGCGCCAGCAGCCAAGATTCCCGGGGAAACTATGGCTACACCTTC. Amino acids: CASSQDSRGNYGYTF.